This T cell receptor beta chain is drawn from a study of T cells in Graves' hyperthyroidism and ophthalmopathy. Study-wide points: Ophthalmopathy was model-predicted a median approximately 6.4 months pre-onset.

This CDR3 spans 14 amino acids. Germline CDR1 and CDR2: LGHDT and YNNKEL (reference sequence). V was trimmed by 3 bases and J by 7 bases, leaving 16 bases between them. TCR beta CDR3 sequences were amplified from RNA transcripts. Carried out on the TCR CDR3, a first-round RT-PCR used the HTBI primer set. Each CDR3 protein gets one entry after TCRdb re-called the multiplex PCR reads with MiXCR. The table records more than 350,000 distinct CDR3 sequences, roughly 15% of them present only once. This clonotype was found many times. The target antigen is unknown. Sequenced: blood. The clonotype comes from a woman aged 55-70 years with Graves' ophthalmopathy. This rearrangement joins TRBV3-1 to TRBJ2-7, with TRBD2 as a possible D gene (6 bases). CDR3 region: CASSHRSGTPEQYF. The CDR3 DNA follows: TGTGCCAGCAGCCATCGTTCTGGGACTCCTGAGCAGTACTTC.